These T cell receptor beta chains were read from a single sample in a study of shared clonotypes between healthy human individuals. Using immunoSEQ multiplex PCR, the repertoire was profiled, and TCRdb retains in-frame clones only, with some absent. Of 2 million to 2.5 million clones detected, 85% to 95% appear once; the ten largest clones hold around 0.35%. The specimen was naive CD4+ T cells from PBMCs. These receptors all come from a man aged 18 to 29 in good health. Some clones in this sample may be carry-over from other donors' samples. Each CDR3 is given with its conserved first and last residue. The order of the fields is D gene, V gene, clone size, J gene, CDR3 DNA, CDR3 protein. The D gene is left open where the match is weak. Clone size is shown for a subset of rows, as once, few, many or a class of expanded clone.

-	TRBV4-1	-	TRBJ2-2	TGCGCCAGCAGGCTATTGAGCACCGGGGAGCTGTTTTTT	CASRLLSTGELFF
TRBD2	TRBV28	-	TRBJ2-7	TGTGCCACCGGGGGGGGCGTCTACGAGCAGTACTTC	CATGGGVYEQYF
-	TRBV21-1	-	TRBJ1-3	TGTGCCAGCAGCATTCCCCTCAGCTCTGGAAACACCATATATTTT	CASSIPLSSGNTIYF
TRBD1	TRBV30	few	TRBJ2-5	TGTGCCTGGGCGGACAGGTCGGAGACCCAGTACTTC	CAWADRSETQYF
TRBD2	TRBV5-1	-	TRBJ2-7	TGCGCCAGCAGCTTGGCGGCTAGCGGGACCGAGCAGTACTTC	CASSLAASGTEQYF
-	TRBV29-1	-	TRBJ2-5	TGCAGCGGAAGTCAGGGTTCAGAGACCCAGTACTTC	CSGSQGSETQYF
-	TRBV6-5	-	TRBJ1-2	TGTGCCAGCAGTCCCACAGGGCTCTATGGCTACACCTTC	CASSPTGLYGYTF
-	TRBV5-4	-	TRBJ2-3	TGTGCCAGCAGTCACGGGGGCGGGAGAACAGATACGCAGTATTTT	CASSHGGGRTDTQYF
-	TRBV4-1	once	TRBJ1-4	TGCGCCAGCAGCCAAGATAGGGGAGGGAATGAAAAACTGTTTTTT	CASSQDRGGNEKLFF
TRBD1	TRBV18	-	TRBJ2-7	TGTGCCAGCTCACCACGTGACAGGGAACTCTACGAGCAGTACTTC	CASSPRDRELYEQYF
TRBD2	TRBV28	-	TRBJ2-2	TGTGCCAGCAGTGCCCTTATACTAGCGGCGAACACCGGGGAGCTGTTTTTT	CASSALILAANTGELFF
TRBD1	TRBV6-1	-	TRBJ1-1	TGTGCCAGCCTCCTAAGTTACAGGGGTCCCACTGAAGCTTTCTTT	CASLLSYRGPTEAFF